This entry concerns a single TCR beta chain. Its antigen remains unidentified. This sample is part of a study of OX40 agonist ivuxolimab in advanced cancers. Study at large: An agonistic human IgG2 monoclonal antibody against OX40 (CD134) was given. Dosing consisted of intravenous ivuxolimab at 0.01 to 10 mg/kg every 2 weeks. Partial responses occurred in three patients (one hepatocellular carcinoma, two cutaneous melanoma). Overall study findings and caveats: Relative to CD4+, CD8+ T cells held more expanded clones on average.

Data came from immunoSEQ multiplex PCR; TCRdb stores just in-frame clones and leaves some out. The sample lists 45,000 to 65,000 clones, more than 65% seen once, with around 2.9% in the top ten. V was clipped by 7 bases and J by 0 bases, with 10 bases between them. CDR3 size: 15 residues. Per the germline V gene, CDR1 is SNHLY and CDR2 is FYNNEI. The chain joins TRBV2 to TRBJ1-6; D might be TRBD1 (6 bases). Sequencing was performed on CD4+ or CD8+ T cells sorted from blood, taken in a trial of the OX40 agonist ivuxolimab. The sequence was obtained from an adult with an advanced solid tumor such as melanoma, head and neck, liver or kidney cancer. In nucleotides, the CDR3 is TGTGCCAGCAAAGGACAGAGCTCCTATAATTCACCCCTCCACTTT. Its translation is CASKGQSSYNSPLHF.